This T cell receptor beta chain was profiled in a study of T cell repertoires in cytomegalovirus infection. Across the study: Shared public TCR beta signatures pointed to both CMV infection and a matching HLA type.

MiXCR, applied by TCRdb to the reads, yields one record per CDR3 protein. The table lists about 490,000 distinct CDR3 sequences, about 25% of them singletons. Germline CDR1 and CDR2: MNHNY and SVGAGI (reference sequence). The CDR3 sequence is 17 residues long. V trimming: 5 bases; J trimming: 2 bases; junction bases outside the gene matches: 14. There are many counts of this clonotype. The sequencing input was PBMCs. V gene TRBV6-6 combines with J gene TRBJ2-5, with 7 nucleotides matching TRBD1. This clonotype was obtained from a human donor in good health (CMV status not recorded). Some clones in this sample may be carry-over from other donors' samples. The CDR3 region is CASSRVFGDSGQETQYF. The DNA for the CDR3 is TGTGCCAGCAGTCGAGTCTTTGGGGACAGCGGACAAGAGACCCAGTACTTC.